Following are 25 T cell receptor beta chains from one sample sequenced in a study of cytomegalovirus exposure and HLA in healthy donors. PCR primers comprised 60 Vbeta and 13 Jbeta primers. TCRdb's copy holds only in-frame clones and misses some; the assay was immunoSEQ multiplex PCR. The repertoire holds around 150,000 clones, with more than 75% as singletons. The sample consisted of PBMCs. The receptors were gathered from a girl aged 2-9 years in good health and CMV-seropositive.

The chain couples TRBV30 to TRBJ2-4; D unclear. The CDR3 is made up of 13 amino acids. The germline V and J ends were trimmed by 2 bases and 8 bases, with 13 bases remaining between them. Germline CDR1 reads GTSNPN; CDR2 reads SVGIG (reference sequence). This CDR3 reads CAWSTRSRDIQYF. Here the CDR3 DNA reads TGTGCCTGGAGTACCCGGTCCCGGGACATTCAGTACTTC. Variable domain in full (rest from reference TRBV30 and TRBJ2-4): SQTIHQWPATLVQPVGSPLSLECTVEGTSNPNLYWYRQAAGRGLQLLFYSVGIGQISSEVPQNLSASRPQDRQFILSSKKLLLSDSGFYLCAWSTRSRDIQYFGAGTRLSVL.

This chain connects TRBV7-9 to TRBJ1-2; the D gene is possibly TRBD1 (5 bases). Germline V lookup: CDR1 SEHNR, CDR2 FQNEAQ (reference sequence). Trimming took 3 bases from V and 6 from J, leaving 14 bases between them. The CDR3 totals 14 residues. The CDR3 DNA sequence: TGTGCCAGCAGCTTGCCCAGGGCGGGAGATGGCTACACCTTC. Its protein product is CASSLPRAGDGYTF.

The DNA of the CDR3 is TGCGCCAGCAGCTTGGGGGGACAGCCCTCGAACACCGGGGAGCTGTTTTTT. Translation: CASSLGGQPSNTGELFF. This sequence joins TRBV5-1 and TRBJ2-2, with 7 bases fitting TRBD1. Trimming removed 0 bases from V and 0 bases from J; junction bases left unmatched: 5. The CDR3 spans 17 residues. Germline-derived CDR1 and CDR2 are SGHRS and YFSETQ.

This chain uses TRBV7-6 with TRBJ2-5, with 7 positions matching TRBD2. The CDR3 totals 13 residues. From germline, CDR1 is SGHVS and CDR2 FNYEAQ. Trimming removed 5 bases from V and 3 bases from J; junction bases left unmatched: 3. The CDR3 sequence: CASSPLAEETQYF. The CDR3 nucleotides are TGTGCCAGCAGCCCCCTAGCGGAAGAGACCCAGTACTTC.

The V call is TRBV4-1, the J call TRBJ2-5; TRBD1 aligns across 9 bases. Unmatched junction bases numbered 7, after V lost 3 bases and J lost 5 bases. This CDR3 has 15 amino acids. Looked up from germline, CDR1 is MGHRA and CDR2 is YSYEKL. CDR3 sequence (DNA): TGCGCCAGCAGCCATCCTATCGACAGGGGGGAGACCCAGTACTTC. Translated, it gives CASSHPIDRGETQYF.

The J gene is TRBJ1-3, the V gene TRBV15, with 9 positions matching TRBD1. From germline, CDR1 is LNHNV and CDR2 YYDKDF (reference sequence). V trimming: 6 bases; J trimming: 4 bases; junction bases outside the gene matches: 7. The CDR3 sequence is 15 residues long. The CDR3 nucleotides read TGTGCCACCAGGATACAGGGGGCGGGCGGAAACACCATATATTTT. This codes for CATRIQGAGGNTIYF.

V usage is TRBV27 and J usage is TRBJ2-7; D call uncertain. The germline V gene has CDR1 MNHEY and CDR2 SMNVEV (reference sequence). The CDR3 is 15 residues long. V lost 4 bases and J lost 2, with 15 bases in between. In DNA, the CDR3 is TGTGCCAGCAGTTACCGCTGGCAGGCCGCCTACGAGCAGTACTTC. This sequence encodes CASSYRWQAAYEQYF.

In nucleotides, the CDR3 is TGCGCCAGCAGCCGATTCCGGGACTCCTCATTTTACGAGCAGTACTTC. It yields the protein CASSRFRDSSFYEQYF. The chain combines TRBV4-1 with TRBJ2-7; weak D call: TRBD2 (6 bases). Germline lookup yields CDR1 MGHRA and CDR2 YSYEKL. The CDR3 runs 16 residues. V shed 4 bases and J shed 4 bases, with 20 bases lying between them.

The V and J genes are TRBV10-3 and TRBJ2-5; 8 nucleotides line up with TRBD2. This CDR3 has 15 residues. V trimming: 6 bases; J trimming: 5 bases; junction bases outside the gene matches: 11. Germline V gives CDR1 ENHRY, CDR2 SYGVKD. CDR3 nucleotide sequence: TGTGCCATCAGCCCGGGACTAGATAAACGTGAGACCCAGTACTTC. Translated: CAISPGLDKRETQYF.

The J gene is TRBJ1-1, the V gene TRBV30; TRBD1 is a possible D gene (5 bases). Germline V CDR1 and CDR2: GTSNPN, SVGIG (reference sequence). This CDR3 is 12 amino acids long. Between the trimmed V and J ends, which lost 0 bases and 8 bases, there was a span of 10 bases. The CDR3 nucleotides are TGTGCCTGGAGTGTAATACCAGGGGAAGCTTTCTTT. It yields the protein CAWSVIPGEAFF.

The V and J genes are TRBV10-3 and TRBJ2-7, with 7 positions matching TRBD1. This CDR3 spans 15 amino acids. Germline CDR1 is ENHRY and CDR2 is SYGVKD. The trim removed 10 bases at V and 2 bases at J, leaving 14 bases unmatched. CDR3 amino acids: CASRQGNLQTYEQYF. CDR3 nucleotide sequence: TGTGCCAGCCGACAGGGTAATCTTCAGACCTACGAGCAGTACTTC.

This chain connects TRBV27 to TRBJ1-2; D unclear. The germline V and J ends were trimmed by 8 bases and 10 bases, with 23 bases remaining between them. Germline V CDR1 and CDR2: MNHEY, SMNVEV (reference sequence). The CDR3 sequence is 14 residues long. CDR3 sequence: CASAAIQPGGVYTF. CDR3 coding DNA: TGTGCCAGCGCCGCAATACAACCTGGCGGAGTCTACACCTTC.

This sequence joins TRBV2 and TRBJ2-1; tentatively, D is TRBD2 (6 bases). The V and J ends lost 4 bases and 10 bases respectively, with 20 bases between them. CDR1 and CDR2 from the germline V gene are SNHLY and FYNNEI. This CDR3 is 15 amino acids long. Here the CDR3 reads CASSARAGYNGEQFF. In DNA, the CDR3 is TGTGCCAGCAGTGCTAGGGCGGGGTATAATGGGGAGCAGTTCTTC.

This clone was picked up a small number of times. The chain carries TRBV7-9 and TRBJ1-1, with 8 bases lining up with TRBD1. The CDR3 runs 14 residues. Trimming removed 5 bases from V and 1 base from J; junction bases left unmatched: 3. The germline V gene encodes CDR1 SEHNR and CDR2 FQNEAQ (reference sequence). CDR3 amino acids: CASSDRGGNTEAFF. In DNA form, the CDR3 reads TGTGCCAGCAGCGACAGGGGAGGGAACACTGAAGCTTTCTTT.

This rearrangement joins TRBV6-6 to TRBJ1-4, with no clear D. Between the trimmed V and J ends, which lost 2 bases and 5 bases, there was a span of 6 bases. CDR3 length: 13 residues. From germline, CDR1 is MNHNY and CDR2 SVGAGI (reference sequence). The CDR3 region has the DNA TGTGCCAGCAGTTACCGGGGAAATGAAAAACTGTTTTTT. It is translated as CASSYRGNEKLFF.

A few counts support this clone. The CDR3 coding sequence is TGTGCCAGCAGACTAATTCGAGGGGGCCGCTGGAACACCGGGGAGCTGTTTTTT. This gives the protein CASRLIRGGRWNTGELFF. This sequence joins TRBV7-8 and TRBJ2-2; TRBD1 aligns across 7 bases. This CDR3 spans 18 amino acids. V was clipped by 6 bases and J by 1 base; unmatched bases: 14. Germline CDR1 and CDR2: SGHVS and FQNEAQ.

V usage is TRBV4-1 and J usage is TRBJ1-4; D possibly corresponds to TRBD1 (6 bases). The V gene's germline CDR1 is MGHRA and CDR2 YSYEKL. The germline V and J ends were trimmed by 4 bases and 8 bases, with 20 bases remaining between them. CDR3 length: 16 residues. The CDR3 bases are TGCGCCAGCAGCCTCCGAGTGGGGGCGATAGACGAAAAACTGTTTTTT. Translated, it gives CASSLRVGAIDEKLFF.

The chain links TRBV28 to TRBJ1-6, with TRBD1 matching over 10 bases. The CDR3 length is 14 residues. V shed 3 bases, J shed 10 bases, and the junction held 3 bases outside the gene matches. Germline CDR1 MDHEN, CDR2 SYDVKM. The CDR3 DNA follows: TGTGCCAGCAGTTTGAGGACAGGGGGATCACCCCTCCACTTT. Protein sequence: CASSLRTGGSPLHF.

As concerns this clone: Other nucleotide sequences in the sample specify the same CDR3. The chain recombines TRBV30 with TRBJ1-1; no clear D gene. This CDR3 has 13 residues. Per germline, CDR1 GTSNPN and CDR2 SVGIG (reference sequence). Between the trimmed V and J ends, which lost 1 base and 0 bases, there was a span of 6 bases. As DNA, the CDR3 is TGTGCCTGGAGTGACAGTTTGAACACTGAAGCTTTCTTT. Translated: CAWSDSLNTEAFF.

The chain is built from TRBV10-1 and TRBJ1-1; tentatively, D is TRBD1 (6 bases). The CDR3 is 15 residues long. Looked up from germline, CDR1 is WNHNN and CDR2 is SYGVQD (reference sequence). The ends were cut back, 0 bases at V and 5 bases at J, with 13 bases in the middle. The CDR3 region is CASSESQGLWTEAFF. The CDR3 bases are TGCGCCAGCAGTGAGTCACAGGGATTGTGGACTGAAGCTTTCTTT.

A few counts support this clone. The chain uses TRBV27 and TRBJ2-7; 10 bases agree with TRBD1. The germline CDR1 and CDR2 sequences are MNHEY and SMNVEV (reference sequence). The CDR3 length is 13 residues. V trimming: 3 bases; J trimming: 7 bases; junction bases outside the gene matches: 3. The CDR3 DNA reads TGTGCCAGCAGTTTCCGGACAGGGGGGGAGCAGTACTTC. Protein: CASSFRTGGEQYF.

The chain has TRBV5-1 and TRBJ2-1; D might be TRBD1 (6 bases). CDR1 and CDR2 (germline): SGHRS, YFSETQ. CDR3 length equals 15 residues. V lost 0 bases to trimming and J lost 5 bases, with 12 bases between them. CDR3 in DNA: TGCGCCAGCAGCTTGGGGTTCAGGGGAGACAATGAGCAGTTCTTC. Its translation: CASSLGFRGDNEQFF.

CDR3 sequence reads: CASSPRELRETQYF. The CDR3, as DNA: TGTGCCAGCAGCCCCCGTGAGTTAAGAGAGACCCAGTACTTC. This chain connects TRBV7-9 to TRBJ2-5; D uncertain. V was shortened by 5 bases and J by 4 bases, with 14 bases between the two germline ends. CDR3 length equals 14 residues. Germline V gene data show CDR1 as SEHNR and CDR2 as FQNEAQ (reference sequence).

V usage is TRBV29-1 and J usage is TRBJ2-1; TRBD2 matches at 9 bases. The CDR3 extends over 15 amino acids. CDR1 and CDR2 (germline): SQVTM, ANQGSEA. V was pared by 5 bases and J by 0 bases, with 5 bases of the junction left unmatched. The DNA for the CDR3 is TGCAGCGTTCTGGCGGGGGGGAGCTCCTACAATGAGCAGTTCTTC. Protein: CSVLAGGSSYNEQFF.

V gene TRBV5-6 combines with J gene TRBJ1-1, with D perhaps TRBD1 (5 bases). This CDR3 is 14 amino acids long. Germline-derived CDR1 and CDR2 are SGHDT and YYEEEE. The V end was cut by 0 bases, the J end by 6 bases, with 12 bases between. The DNA for the CDR3 is TGTGCCAGCAGCTTGGCCGGGCGGGGCCCTGAAGCTTTCTTT. Its protein product is CASSLAGRGPEAFF.